The 15 T cell receptor beta chains in this list originate from one sample, sequenced in a study of beta chain features in type 1 diabetes. The study's findings and limits: TCRB CDR3s from Type 1 diabetes patients were moderately but significantly shorter in all four CD4+ subsets.

Their cognate antigens are unknown. All of the isolated RNA was reverse transcribed, so expressed TCRB transcripts were sequenced. The method was immunoSEQ multiplex PCR; TCRdb's version includes in-frame clones alone and lacks a portion of them. The data contain roughly 730,000 clones, 13% of them singletons. The sequenced material came from naive CD4+ T cells from blood. All receptors derive from a man younger than 35 with type 1 diabetes.

The chain links TRBV5-1 to TRBJ1-5; D might be TRBD1 (6 bases). The CDR3 contains 16 residues. The ends were cut back, 1 base at V and 0 bases at J, with 11 bases in the middle. Germline V gene sequence: CDR1 SGHRS, CDR2 YFSETQ. The DNA of the CDR3 is TGCGCCAGCAGCTTGAGCCCAGGGGATAGCAATCAGCCCCAGCATTTT. Protein sequence: CASSLSPGDSNQPQHF.

Only a few counts were recorded for this clone. The chain has TRBV6-5 and TRBJ2-3; the D is unclear. The V gene's germline CDR1 is MNHEY and CDR2 SVGAGI. V dropped 4 bases and J dropped 2 bases, with 7 bases sitting between them. The CDR3 has 13 residues. CDR3 region: CASSSAVTDTQYF. For the CDR3, the DNA is TGTGCCAGCAGTTCGGCAGTCACAGATACGCAGTATTTT.

The chain couples TRBV20-1 to TRBJ2-7; no reliable D call. CDR1 is DFQATT, CDR2 SNEGSKA, per germline (reference sequence). The CDR3 length is 11 residues. V lost 1 base and J 7 bases, leaving 8 bases between the germline ends. CDR3 bases: TGCAGTGCTAGAGCCGATCAGGAGCAGTACTTC. Protein product: CSARADQEQYF.

The genes are TRBV29-1 and TRBJ2-7; either TRBD1 or TRBD2 may fit D (5 bases each). The germline V gene encodes CDR1 SQVTM and CDR2 ANQGSEA. V lost 1 base to trimming and J lost 4 bases, with 14 bases between them. The CDR3 is made up of 14 amino acids. The DNA of the CDR3 is TGCAGCGTTGAAGGGACAAGTCGAGGGTACGAGCAGTACTTC. This gives the protein CSVEGTSRGYEQYF.

There are a few counts of this clone. The sample has other DNA sequences that encode this CDR3 too. The chain recombines TRBV30 with TRBJ2-3; no reliable D call. V was cut by 1 base and J by 4 bases, with 6 bases left in between. The length of the CDR3 is 12 residues. The V gene's germline CDR1 is GTSNPN and CDR2 SVGIG (reference sequence). The CDR3 bases are TGTGCCTGGAGTGGACCATCAGATACGCAGTATTTT. It yields the protein CAWSGPSDTQYF.

The chain combines TRBV6-5 with TRBJ1-1; D not certain. CDR3 length: 15 residues. CDR1 MNHEY and CDR2 SVGAGI come from the germline V gene. The ends were cut back, 0 bases at V and 5 bases at J, with 13 bases in the middle. The CDR3 DNA reads as TGTGCCAGCAGTTACTCGCGGGCATCGCCGACTGAAGCTTTCTTT. The encoded protein is CASSYSRASPTEAFF.

The chain carries TRBV11-2 and TRBJ2-5, with TRBD2 identical over 11 bases. CDR3 length: 14 amino acids. Per the germline V gene, CDR1 is SGHAT and CDR2 is FQNNGV. V dropped 8 bases and J dropped 4; count of bases not matched to a gene: 6. In DNA, the CDR3 is TGTGCCAGCGGAACCGGGACTAGCGGAGAGACCCAGTACTTC. Encoded protein: CASGTGTSGETQYF.

This chain joins TRBV27 and TRBJ2-5; 8 bases are shared with TRBD1. V was pared by 7 bases and J by 5 bases, with 15 bases of the junction left unmatched. From germline, CDR1 is MNHEY and CDR2 SMNVEV (reference sequence). The CDR3 consists of 16 residues. CDR3 coding DNA: TGTGCCAGCACACCGTTTCAGGGGGCCCCAGCCGAGACCCAGTACTTC. It encodes CASTPFQGAPAETQYF.

Ten or more counts support this clone. This CDR3 is also generated by other DNA sequences in the sample. The chain carries TRBV30 and TRBJ2-7; D gene unclear. V lost 0 bases and J lost 3, with 3 bases in between. Germline assignment: CDR1 GTSNPN and CDR2 SVGIG (reference sequence). The CDR3 length is 11 residues. Here the CDR3 DNA reads TGTGCCTGGAGTGTAAACTACGAGCAGTACTTC. This sequence encodes CAWSVNYEQYF. Variable domain in full (rest from reference TRBV30 and TRBJ2-7): SQTIHQWPATLVQPVGSPLSLECTVEGTSNPNLYWYRQAAGRGLQLLFYSVGIGQISSEVPQNLSASRPQDRQFILSSKKLLLSDSGFYLCAWSVNYEQYFGPGTRLTVT.

The CDR3 region is CASSTARTGRYGYTF. For the CDR3, the DNA is TGTGCCAGCAGCACCGCCCGGACAGGGAGGTATGGCTACACCTTC. This rearrangement joins TRBV6-5 to TRBJ1-2; 8 bases map to TRBD1. CDR3 length equals 15 residues. Trimming cost V 6 bases and J 5 bases; bases outside gene matches: 11. From germline, CDR1 is MNHEY and CDR2 SVGAGI.

The rearrangement uses TRBV5-6 and TRBJ1-5; D gene uncertain. The CDR3 is 14 amino acids. Germline V gene data show CDR1 as SGHDT and CDR2 as YYEEEE. The V gene lost 3 bases and the J gene lost 7 bases, with 14 bases spanning the gap. The CDR3 loop reads CASSSDWREQPQHF. In nucleotides, the CDR3 is TGTGCCAGCAGCTCGGACTGGCGGGAGCAGCCCCAGCATTTT.

The V call is TRBV4-2, the J call TRBJ2-3; 11 positions agree with TRBD2. The CDR3 spans 16 residues. V trimming: 3 bases; J trimming: 4 bases; junction bases outside the gene matches: 6. Germline V gene lookup returns CDR1 LGHNA and CDR2 YNFKEQ. The CDR3 here is CASSQATSGGADTQYF. CDR3 nucleotide sequence: TGTGCCAGCAGCCAGGCCACTAGCGGGGGAGCAGATACGCAGTATTTT.

This clone was detected a few times. This chain links TRBV10-3 with TRBJ1-6; D remains unclear. The CDR3 length is 12 residues. Trimming removed 11 bases from V and 14 bases from J, with 19 bases in between. CDR1 ENHRY and CDR2 SYGVKD come from the germline V gene. The CDR3 DNA is TGTGCCTTCTCGCCGGGAACATCAGCCCTCCACTTT. This gives the protein CAFSPGTSALHF.

This clone has just a few counts. The gene calls are TRBV9 and TRBJ2-1; the D gene is possibly TRBD2 (6 bases). Trimming stripped 0 bases from V and 4 bases from J, with 14 bases between. Germline V lookup: CDR1 SGDLS, CDR2 YYNGEE. The CDR3 has 16 amino acids. The CDR3 DNA reads TGTGCCAGCAGCGTAGGTACTAGGGACTGGTACAATGAGCAGTTCTTC. Translation gives CASSVGTRDWYNEQFF.

The chain is built from TRBV21-1 and TRBJ1-2. TRBV21-1 is labeled a pseudogene. CDR3 length: 14 amino acids. The CDR3 reads CASSKEVVNYGYTF. The CDR3 region has the DNA TGTGCCAGCAGCAAAGAGGTGGTAAACTATGGCTACACCTTC.